This T cell receptor beta chain was captured by sequencing in a study of PD-L1 blockade in urothelial cancer. Study information: Prior exposure to chemotherapy in patients amounted to 0 to 3 regimens received.

CDR3 length: 14 residues. Germline V gene lookup returns CDR1 SGDLS and CDR2 YYNGEE. V lost 3 bases and J 6 bases, leaving 15 bases between the germline ends. Study-level findings and limits: Prediction of better survival came from below-median pretreatment blood TCR clonality. Those with durable benefit had larger increases in tumor-associated blood clones at 3 weeks.

Sequencing used immunoSEQ multiplex PCR; TCRdb keeps in-frame clones, though not all of them. Among 49,000 or so clones listed, 70% to 90% were seen once. This clone was found a few times. Its antigen is still unknown. Time point defined: pretreatment peripheral blood. The V call is TRBV9, the J call TRBJ1-2; D might be TRBD1 (5 bases). This sample comprised PBMCs, obtained around atezolizumab (anti-PD-L1) treatment. The TCR was taken from a man in his fifties or sixties with urothelial cancer. The CDR3 spells CASSAVGGWNGYTF. CDR3 DNA: TGTGCCAGCAGCGCCGTGGGGGGGTGGAATGGCTACACCTTC. Drawing the rest from reference TRBV9 and TRBJ1-2, the complete variable domain is DSGVTQTPKHLITATGQRVTLRCSPRSGDLSVYWYQQSLDQGLQFLIQYYNGEERAKGNILERFSAQQFPDLHSELNLSSLELGDSALYFCASSAVGGWNGYTFGSGTRLTVV.